The 9 T cell receptor beta chains listed next were all sequenced from one sample in a study of early T cells in non-severe SARS-CoV-2 infection. MiXCR, applied by TCRdb to the 5' RACE reads, yields one record per CDR3 protein. The sample has roughly 40,000 distinct CDR3 sequences, approximately 6% seen once. Sequences were obtained from whole blood. All receptors derive from an adult who was a healthcare worker with PCR-confirmed SARS-CoV-2 infection or an uninfected control (not recorded which).

This clonotype was picked up a small number of times. The V call is TRBV2, the J call TRBJ2-7; D not resolved. Between the trimmed V and J ends, which lost 7 bases and 9 bases, there was a span of 25 bases. CDR3 size: 15 residues. CDR1 is SNHLY, CDR2 FYNNEI, per germline. The CDR3: CASITAGTEYTRQYF. DNA of the CDR3: TGTGCCAGCATTACGGCCGGCACAGAATATACGAGGCAGTACTTC.

The rearrangement links TRBV7-9 to TRBJ1-6; TRBD1 aligns across 8 bases. The CDR3 length is 14 residues. Losses at the gene ends were 1 base for V and 8 bases for J; bases not matched to a gene: 1. From germline, CDR1 is SEHNR and CDR2 FQNEAQ (reference sequence). In nucleotides, the CDR3 is TGTGCCAGCAGCTTAGGACAGGGGTATTCACCCCTCCACTTT. Its translation is CASSLGQGYSPLHF. Supplemented by reference TRBV7-9 and TRBJ1-6, the full variable domain reads DTGVSQNPRHKITKRGQNVTFRCDPISEHNRLYWYRQTLGQGPEFLTYFQNEAQLEKSRLLSDRFSAERPKGSFSTLEIQRTEQGDSAMYLCASSLGQGYSPLHFGNGTRLTVT.

This clonotype was observed at least ten times. The gene calls are TRBV10-3 and TRBJ2-7; 9 bases are a match to TRBD2. The V and J ends lost 0 bases and 3 bases, in that order; junction bases with no gene match: 3. The CDR3 is 15 amino acids. CDR1 and CDR2 from the germline V gene are ENHRY and SYGVKD. The CDR3 region is CAISESLAGVYEQYF. The CDR3 nucleotides read TGTGCCATCAGTGAGTCATTAGCGGGAGTCTACGAGCAGTACTTC.

This sequence joins TRBV28 and TRBJ1-2; D remains unclear. The germline V gene has CDR1 MDHEN and CDR2 SYDVKM. The CDR3 sequence is 14 residues long. The ends were cut back, 8 bases at V and 0 bases at J, with 13 bases in the middle. Here the CDR3 DNA reads TGTGCCAGCCAATGGGGTCCCCCTAACTATGGCTACACCTTC. As protein: CASQWGPPNYGYTF.

This clonotype was recorded at least ten times. The gene calls are TRBV29-1 and TRBJ1-2, with TRBD1 identical over 11 bases. Germline CDR1 is SQVTM and CDR2 is ANQGSEA. This CDR3 has 14 residues. J lost 4 bases, V lost 3 bases, and 4 bases had no gene match. As DNA, the CDR3 is TGCAGCGTTGATGGACAGGGGGCAATCTATGGCTACACCTTC. It translates to CSVDGQGAIYGYTF.

This clonotype showed up many times. V gene TRBV11-3 combines with J gene TRBJ2-1; 11 nucleotides agree with TRBD2. V shed 4 bases and J 7 bases; nucleotides not matched to a gene: 6. In germline, CDR1 is SGHNT, CDR2 YENEEA. This CDR3 is built from 15 residues. CDR3 sequence: CASSSLAGGPNEQFF. Here the CDR3 DNA reads TGTGCCAGCAGCTCATTAGCGGGAGGGCCAAATGAGCAGTTCTTC.

This clonotype was counted ten times or more. V and J are TRBV7-3 and TRBJ1-5; tentative D call: TRBD1 (6 bases). Trimming pared 5 bases from V and 4 bases from J, leaving 9 bases between. Germline values: CDR1 SGHTA, CDR2 FQGTGA. The CDR3 runs 13 residues. The CDR3 protein is CASSPGANQPQHF. The CDR3 coding sequence is TGTGCCAGCAGCCCGGGGGCGAATCAGCCCCAGCATTTT.

This clonotype was detected a few times. The V and J genes are TRBV6-5 and TRBJ2-1, with D unresolved. Trimming pared 2 bases from V and 12 bases from J, leaving 14 bases between. This CDR3 contains 13 residues. Germline V gene data show CDR1 as MNHEY and CDR2 as SVGAGI. The CDR3 loop reads CASSYKGSGGQFF. CDR3 sequence (DNA): TGTGCCAGCAGTTACAAAGGCTCGGGTGGGCAGTTCTTC.

This clonotype was recorded at least ten times. CDR3 DNA sequence: TGCAGCGTAACTAGCGGGAGGCCCAATGAGCAGTTCTTC. As protein: CSVTSGRPNEQFF. The gene calls are TRBV29-1 and TRBJ2-1, with TRBD2 matching over 12 bases. The V and J ends lost 6 bases and 6 bases, in that order; junction bases with no gene match: 3. Germline V lookup: CDR1 SQVTM, CDR2 ANQGSEA. The CDR3 has 13 residues.